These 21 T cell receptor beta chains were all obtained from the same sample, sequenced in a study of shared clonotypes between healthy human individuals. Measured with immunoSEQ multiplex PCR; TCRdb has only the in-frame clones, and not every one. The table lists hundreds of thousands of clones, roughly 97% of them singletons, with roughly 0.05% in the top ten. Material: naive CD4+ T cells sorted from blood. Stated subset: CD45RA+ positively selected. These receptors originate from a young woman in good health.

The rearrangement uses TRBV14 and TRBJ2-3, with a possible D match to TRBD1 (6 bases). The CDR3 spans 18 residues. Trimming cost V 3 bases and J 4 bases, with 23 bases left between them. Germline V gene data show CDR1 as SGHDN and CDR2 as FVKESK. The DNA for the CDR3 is TGTGCCAGCAGCCATGGGCTCTTGACAGGTTCCTGGGCAGATACGCAGTATTTT. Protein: CASSHGLLTGSWADTQYF. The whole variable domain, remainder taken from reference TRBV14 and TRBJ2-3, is EAGVTQFPSHSVIEKGQTVTLRCDPISGHDNLYWYRRVMGKEIKFLLHFVKESKQDESGMPNNRFLAERTGGTYSTLKVQPAELEDSGVYFCASSHGLLTGSWADTQYFGPGTRLTVL.

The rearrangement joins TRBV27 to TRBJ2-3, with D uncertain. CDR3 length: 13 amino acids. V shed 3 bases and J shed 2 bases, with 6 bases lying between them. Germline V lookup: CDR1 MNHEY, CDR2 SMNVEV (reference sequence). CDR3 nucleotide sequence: TGTGCCAGCAGTTTGAAATACACAGATACGCAGTATTTT. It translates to CASSLKYTDTQYF.

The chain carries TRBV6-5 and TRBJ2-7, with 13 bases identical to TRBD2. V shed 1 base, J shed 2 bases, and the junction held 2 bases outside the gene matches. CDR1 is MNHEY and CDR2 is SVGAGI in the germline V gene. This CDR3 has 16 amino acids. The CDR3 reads CASSYLLAGGTYEQYF. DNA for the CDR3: TGTGCCAGCAGTTACTTACTAGCGGGAGGGACCTACGAGCAGTACTTC.

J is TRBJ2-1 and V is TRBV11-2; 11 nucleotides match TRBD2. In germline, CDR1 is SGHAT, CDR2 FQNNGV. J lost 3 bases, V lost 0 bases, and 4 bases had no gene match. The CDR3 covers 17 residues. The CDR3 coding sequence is TGTGCCAGCAGCTTAGACCCGGGGACTAGCGGCTACAATGAGCAGTTCTTC. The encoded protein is CASSLDPGTSGYNEQFF.

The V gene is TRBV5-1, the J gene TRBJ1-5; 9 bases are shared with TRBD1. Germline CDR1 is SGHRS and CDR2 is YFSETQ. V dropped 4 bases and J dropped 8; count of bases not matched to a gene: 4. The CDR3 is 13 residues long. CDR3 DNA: TGCGCCAGCAGCACGGGACAGGGAAAGCCCCAGCATTTT. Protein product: CASSTGQGKPQHF.

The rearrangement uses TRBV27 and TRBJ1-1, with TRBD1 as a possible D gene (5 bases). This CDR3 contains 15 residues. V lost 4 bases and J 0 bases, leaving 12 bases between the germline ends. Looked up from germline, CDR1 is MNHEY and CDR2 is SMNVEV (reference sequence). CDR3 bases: TGTGCCAGCAGTTCCCTCGGGGCTGTGAACACTGAAGCTTTCTTT. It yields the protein CASSSLGAVNTEAFF.

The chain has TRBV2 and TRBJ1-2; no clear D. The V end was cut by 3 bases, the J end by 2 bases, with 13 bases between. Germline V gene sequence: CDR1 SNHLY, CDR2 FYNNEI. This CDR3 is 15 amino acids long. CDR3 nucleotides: TGTGCCAGCAGTGAGTTAGGGATAGTCAACTATGGCTACACCTTC. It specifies CASSELGIVNYGYTF.

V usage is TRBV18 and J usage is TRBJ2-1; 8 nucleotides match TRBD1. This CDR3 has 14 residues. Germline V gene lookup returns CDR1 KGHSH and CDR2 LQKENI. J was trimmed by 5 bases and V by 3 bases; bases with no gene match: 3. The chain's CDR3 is CASSPRTGNNEQFF. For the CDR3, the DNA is TGTGCCAGCTCACCCAGGACAGGGAACAATGAGCAGTTCTTC. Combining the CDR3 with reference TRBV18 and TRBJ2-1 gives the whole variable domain NAGVMQNPRHLVRRRGQEARLRCSPMKGHSHVYWYRQLPEEGLKFMVYLQKENIIDESGMPKERFSAEFPKEGPSILRIQQVVRGDSAAYFCASSPRTGNNEQFFGPGTRLTVL.

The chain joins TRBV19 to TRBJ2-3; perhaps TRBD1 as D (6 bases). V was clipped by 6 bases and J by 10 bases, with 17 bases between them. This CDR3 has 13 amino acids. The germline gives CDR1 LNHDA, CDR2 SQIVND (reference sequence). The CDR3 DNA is TGTGCCAGTAGCTCCTCAGGGACATGGCCGCAGTATTTT. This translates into CASSSSGTWPQYF.

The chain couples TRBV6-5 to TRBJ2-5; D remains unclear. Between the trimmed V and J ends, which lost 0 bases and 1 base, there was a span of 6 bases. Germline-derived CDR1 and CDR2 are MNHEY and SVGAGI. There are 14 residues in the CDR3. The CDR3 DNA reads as TGTGCCAGCAGTTACTCGCAGATCCAAGAGACCCAGTACTTC. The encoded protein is CASSYSQIQETQYF.

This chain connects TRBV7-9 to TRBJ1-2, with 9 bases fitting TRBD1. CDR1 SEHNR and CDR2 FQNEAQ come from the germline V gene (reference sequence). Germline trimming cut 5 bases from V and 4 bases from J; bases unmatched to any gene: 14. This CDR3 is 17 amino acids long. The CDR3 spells CASSGRDREDGTYGYTF. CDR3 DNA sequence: TGTGCCAGCAGCGGCCGGGACAGGGAGGATGGAACCTATGGCTACACCTTC.

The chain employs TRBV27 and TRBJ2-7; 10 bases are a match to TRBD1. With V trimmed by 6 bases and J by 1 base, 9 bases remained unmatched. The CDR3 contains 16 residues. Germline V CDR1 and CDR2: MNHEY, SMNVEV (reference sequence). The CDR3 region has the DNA TGTGCCAGCAGCCCGAGCGGGACAGGGGATTCCTACGAGCAGTACTTC. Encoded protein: CASSPSGTGDSYEQYF.

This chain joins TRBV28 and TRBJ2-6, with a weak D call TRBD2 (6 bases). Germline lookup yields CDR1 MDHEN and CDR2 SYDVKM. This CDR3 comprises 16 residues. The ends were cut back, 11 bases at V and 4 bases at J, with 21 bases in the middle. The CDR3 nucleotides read TGTGCCTGTAGGGGATGGGACTCTGTGGGGGCCAACGTCCTGACTTTC. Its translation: CACRGWDSVGANVLTF.

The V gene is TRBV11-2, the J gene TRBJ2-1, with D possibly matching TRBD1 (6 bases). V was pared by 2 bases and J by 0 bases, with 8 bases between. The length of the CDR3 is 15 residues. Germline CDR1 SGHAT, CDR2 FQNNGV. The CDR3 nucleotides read TGTGCCAGCAGCTTAAACAGGGTCTCCTACAATGAGCAGTTCTTC. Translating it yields CASSLNRVSYNEQFF.

The CDR3 protein is CASRRGGNSYEQYF. CDR3 DNA sequence: TGCGCCAGCCGCCGGGGGGGTAACTCCTACGAGCAGTACTTC. V gene TRBV4-1 combines with J gene TRBJ2-5; 8 bases are shared with TRBD2. With the DNA end fitting TRBJ2-7 better, the J assignment may be wrong. The CDR3 runs to 14 residues. Germline assignment: CDR1 MGHRA and CDR2 YSYEKL.

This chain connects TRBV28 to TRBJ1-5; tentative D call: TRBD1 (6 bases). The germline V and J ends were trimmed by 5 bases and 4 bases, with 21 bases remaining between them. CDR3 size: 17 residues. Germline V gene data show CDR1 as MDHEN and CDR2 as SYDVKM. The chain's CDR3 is CASSRASPGTKNQPQHF. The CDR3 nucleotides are TGTGCCAGCAGTCGCGCCAGCCCCGGGACAAAAAATCAGCCCCAGCATTTT.

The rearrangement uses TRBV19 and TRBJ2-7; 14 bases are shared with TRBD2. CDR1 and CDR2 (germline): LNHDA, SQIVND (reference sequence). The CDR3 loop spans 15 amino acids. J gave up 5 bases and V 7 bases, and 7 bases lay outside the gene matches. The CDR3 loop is CASTLGLAGAHEQYF. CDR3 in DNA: TGTGCCAGTACATTGGGACTAGCGGGAGCCCACGAGCAGTACTTC.

The CDR3 coding sequence is TGTGCCAGCAGCAGCCGCGCGGGGACCGCTGGAGATACGCAGTATTTT. It translates to CASSSRAGTAGDTQYF. The J gene is TRBJ2-3, the V gene TRBV9; D is possibly TRBD2 (6 bases). Germline assignment: CDR1 SGDLS and CDR2 YYNGEE. Between the trimmed V and J ends, which lost 4 bases and 5 bases, there was a span of 20 bases. CDR3 length: 16 residues.

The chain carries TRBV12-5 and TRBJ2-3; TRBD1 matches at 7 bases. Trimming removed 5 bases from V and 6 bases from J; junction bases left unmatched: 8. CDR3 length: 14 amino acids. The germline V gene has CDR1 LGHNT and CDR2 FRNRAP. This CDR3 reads CASGSTSQGDTQYF. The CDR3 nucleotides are TGTGCTAGTGGTAGTACTTCACAGGGGGATACGCAGTATTTT.

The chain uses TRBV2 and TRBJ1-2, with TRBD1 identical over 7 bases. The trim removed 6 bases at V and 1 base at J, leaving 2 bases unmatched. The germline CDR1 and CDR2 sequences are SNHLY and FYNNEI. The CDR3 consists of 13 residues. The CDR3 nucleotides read TGTGCCAGCAGGGGGACAGTTAACTATGGCTACACCTTC. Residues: CASRGTVNYGYTF.

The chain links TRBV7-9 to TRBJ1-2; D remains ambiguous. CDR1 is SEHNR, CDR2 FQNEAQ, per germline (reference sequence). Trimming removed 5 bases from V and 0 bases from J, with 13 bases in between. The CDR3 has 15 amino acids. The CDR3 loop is CASSAFRAANYGYTF. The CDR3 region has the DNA TGTGCCAGCAGCGCCTTCCGGGCGGCTAACTATGGCTACACCTTC.